This T cell receptor (beta chain) came from a study of blood T cells in healthy people across ages. Findings of the study overall: Strong correlation linked observed beta diversity and percent naive T cells.

V was trimmed by 3 bases and J by 4 bases, leaving 12 bases between them. The CDR3 totals 14 residues. The germline V gene has CDR1 LNHNV and CDR2 YYDKDF (reference sequence). Comments on this clonotype: Its specificity is not known.

A second about 7 to 11 cycle PCR used barcoded and J-beta primers. TCRdb re-called the 5' RACE reads with MiXCR, one entry per CDR3 protein. Seen here are 700,000 to 1,000,000 distinct CDR3 sequences, around 45% observed once, and the top ten hold nearly 20%. The chain links TRBV15 to TRBJ1-1; D is perhaps TRBD1 (6 bases). The material sequenced was blood. This clonotype was sampled from a man in his sixties in good health. The CDR3 reads CATSRKGGGTEAFF. The CDR3 nucleotides are TGTGCCACCAGCAGGAAAGGGGGGGGCACTGAAGCTTTCTTT. The full variable domain, in which reference TRBV15 and TRBJ1-1 provide the parts outside the CDR3, is DAMVIQNPRYQVTQFGKPVTLSCSQTLNHNVMYWYQQKSSQAPKLLFHYYDKDFNNEADTPDNFQSRRPNTSFCFLDIRSPGLGDTAMYLCATSRKGGGTEAFFGQGTRLTVV.